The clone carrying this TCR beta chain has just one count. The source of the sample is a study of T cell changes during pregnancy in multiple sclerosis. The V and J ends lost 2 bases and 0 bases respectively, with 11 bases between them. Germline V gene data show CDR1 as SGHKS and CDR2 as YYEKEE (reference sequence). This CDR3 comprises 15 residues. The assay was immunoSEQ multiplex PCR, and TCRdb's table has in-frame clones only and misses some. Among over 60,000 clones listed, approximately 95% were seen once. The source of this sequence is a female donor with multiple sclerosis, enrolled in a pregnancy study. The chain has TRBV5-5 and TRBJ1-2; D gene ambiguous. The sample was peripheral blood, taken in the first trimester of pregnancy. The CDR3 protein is CASSFQVPTNYGYTF. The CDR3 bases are TGTGCCAGCAGCTTTCAGGTCCCAACTAACTATGGCTACACCTTC.